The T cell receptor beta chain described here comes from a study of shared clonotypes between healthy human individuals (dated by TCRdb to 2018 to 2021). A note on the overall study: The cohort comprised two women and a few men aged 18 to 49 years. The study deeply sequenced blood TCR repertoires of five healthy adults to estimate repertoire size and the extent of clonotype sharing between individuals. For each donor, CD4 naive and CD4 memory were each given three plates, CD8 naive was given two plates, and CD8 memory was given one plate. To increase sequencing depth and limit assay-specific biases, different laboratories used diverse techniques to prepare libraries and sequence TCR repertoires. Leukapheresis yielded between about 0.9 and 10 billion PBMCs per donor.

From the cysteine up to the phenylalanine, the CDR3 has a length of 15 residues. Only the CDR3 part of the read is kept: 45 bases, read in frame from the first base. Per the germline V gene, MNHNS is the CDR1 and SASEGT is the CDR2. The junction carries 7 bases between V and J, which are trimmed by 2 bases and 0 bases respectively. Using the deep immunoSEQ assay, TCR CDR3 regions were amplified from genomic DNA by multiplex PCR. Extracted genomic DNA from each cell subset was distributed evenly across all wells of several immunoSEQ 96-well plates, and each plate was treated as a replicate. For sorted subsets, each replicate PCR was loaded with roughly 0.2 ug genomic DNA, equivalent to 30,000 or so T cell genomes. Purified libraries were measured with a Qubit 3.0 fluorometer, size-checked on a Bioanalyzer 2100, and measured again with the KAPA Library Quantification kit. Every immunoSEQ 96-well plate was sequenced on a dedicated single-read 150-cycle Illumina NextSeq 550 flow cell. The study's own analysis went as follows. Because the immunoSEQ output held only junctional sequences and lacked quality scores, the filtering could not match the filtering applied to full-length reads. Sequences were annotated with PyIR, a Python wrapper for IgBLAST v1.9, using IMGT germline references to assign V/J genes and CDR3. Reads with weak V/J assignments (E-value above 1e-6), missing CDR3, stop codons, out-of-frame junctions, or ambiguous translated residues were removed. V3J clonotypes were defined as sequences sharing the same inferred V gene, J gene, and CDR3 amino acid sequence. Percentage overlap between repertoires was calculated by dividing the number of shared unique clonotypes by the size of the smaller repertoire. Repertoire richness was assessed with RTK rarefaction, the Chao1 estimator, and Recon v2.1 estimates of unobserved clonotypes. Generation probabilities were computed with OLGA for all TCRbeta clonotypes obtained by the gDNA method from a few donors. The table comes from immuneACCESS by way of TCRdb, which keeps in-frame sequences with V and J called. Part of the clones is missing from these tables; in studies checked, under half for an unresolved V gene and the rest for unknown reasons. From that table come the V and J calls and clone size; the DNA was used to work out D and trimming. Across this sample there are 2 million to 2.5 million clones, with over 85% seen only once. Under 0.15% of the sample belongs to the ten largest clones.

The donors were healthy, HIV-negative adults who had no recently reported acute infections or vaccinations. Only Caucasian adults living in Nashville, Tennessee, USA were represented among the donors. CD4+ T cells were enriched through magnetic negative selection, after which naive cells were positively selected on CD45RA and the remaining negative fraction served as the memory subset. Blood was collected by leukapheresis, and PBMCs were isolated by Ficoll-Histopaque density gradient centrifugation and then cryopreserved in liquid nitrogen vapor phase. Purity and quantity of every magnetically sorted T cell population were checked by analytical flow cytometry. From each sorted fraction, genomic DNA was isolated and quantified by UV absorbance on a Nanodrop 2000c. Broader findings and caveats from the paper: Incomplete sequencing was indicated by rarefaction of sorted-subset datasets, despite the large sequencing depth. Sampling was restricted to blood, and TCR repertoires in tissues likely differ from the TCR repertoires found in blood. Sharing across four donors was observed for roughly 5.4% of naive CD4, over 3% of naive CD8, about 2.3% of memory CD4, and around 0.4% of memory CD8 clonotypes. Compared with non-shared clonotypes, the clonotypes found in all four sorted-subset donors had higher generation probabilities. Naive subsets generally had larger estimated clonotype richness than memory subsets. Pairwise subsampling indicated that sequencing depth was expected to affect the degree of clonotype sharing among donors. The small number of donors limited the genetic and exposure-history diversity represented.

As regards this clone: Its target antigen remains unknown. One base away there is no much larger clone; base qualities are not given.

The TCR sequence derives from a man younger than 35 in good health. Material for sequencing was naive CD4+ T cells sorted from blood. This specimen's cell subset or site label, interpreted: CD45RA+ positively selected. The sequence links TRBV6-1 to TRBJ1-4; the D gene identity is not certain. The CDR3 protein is CASSETATTNEKLFF. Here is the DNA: TGTGCCAGCAGTGAAACGGCGACAACTAATGAAAAACTGTTTTTT.